Following are 27 T cell receptor beta chains from one sample sequenced in a study of neurological immune-mediated disorders. TCRdb called the 5' RACE reads again in MiXCR, with one record for every CDR3 protein. The sample includes 50,000 or so distinct CDR3 sequences, 10% seen only once; the top ten take over 20%. The sequenced sample consisted of PBMCs. These receptors originate from a woman aged 40-49 years with HTLV-1-associated myelopathy (HAM/TSP).

This clonotype came up many times. The rearrangement joins TRBV10-3 to TRBJ1-1; TRBD1 matches at 9 bases. The V gene end was trimmed by 6 bases and the J gene end by 3 bases; junction bases not matched to a gene: 11. This CDR3 is built from 16 residues. Germline CDR1 reads ENHRY; CDR2 reads SYGVKD. CDR3 nucleotide sequence: TGTGCCATCAGCGCGGACAGGGGCAAAGGGGACACTGAAGCTTTCTTT. It is translated as CAISADRGKGDTEAFF.

This clonotype was counted many times. The chain employs TRBV4-3 and TRBJ2-1; no clear D. The V gene's germline CDR1 is LGHNA and CDR2 YSLEER. This CDR3 is built from 15 residues. V was pared by 1 base and J by 6 bases, with 13 bases between. The CDR3 region is CASSQALHRLNEQFF. The DNA of the CDR3 is TGCGCCAGCAGCCAAGCCCTCCACCGGCTCAATGAGCAGTTCTTC.

CDR3 residues: CATSASWGGKLFF. CDR3 sequence (DNA): TGTGCCACCAGTGCCTCATGGGGCGGAAAACTGTTTTTT. This chain connects TRBV24-1 to TRBJ1-4; perhaps TRBD1 as D (5 bases). Germline loops: CDR1 KGHDR, CDR2 SFDVKD. The V end lost 5 bases, the J end lost 10 bases, and 13 bases lay between the germline ends. The CDR3 consists of 13 residues.

This clonotype was detected only a few times. Just one base apart from a much larger clone, this may be a read error. The chain joins TRBV12-3 or TRBV12-4 to TRBJ1-5, with 7 bases lining up with TRBD1. The CDR3 is 15 residues long. CDR3 in DNA: TGTGCCAGCAGTCTAGGGACAGTGCGGAATCATCCCCAGCATTTT. The encoded protein is CASSLGTVRNHPQHF.

This clonotype was counted many times. V usage is TRBV5-6 and J usage is TRBJ1-2; maybe TRBD1 (6 bases). The V and J ends lost 6 bases and 5 bases respectively, with 8 bases between them. The CDR3 spans 11 residues. Germline assignment: CDR1 SGHDT and CDR2 YYEEEE. CDR3 residues: CASMGAYGYTF. CDR3 DNA: TGTGCCAGCATGGGGGCATATGGCTACACCTTC.

This clonotype was counted many times. This rearrangement joins TRBV5-1 to TRBJ1-6, with 9 nucleotides matching TRBD1. Germline assignment: CDR1 SGHRS and CDR2 YFSETQ. This CDR3 is built from 14 residues. The V and J ends lost 0 bases and 10 bases, in that order; junction bases with no gene match: 2. The CDR3 DNA follows: TGCGCCAGCAGCTTGGACAGGGGGCAATCACCCCTCCACTTT. This gives the protein CASSLDRGQSPLHF.

Ten or more counts support this clonotype. The rearrangement uses TRBV18 and TRBJ1-1; TRBD1 aligns across 11 bases. V lost 3 bases and J lost 5; bases outside the gene matches: 5. Germline V gene sequence: CDR1 KGHSH, CDR2 LQKENI. This CDR3 comprises 15 residues. DNA of the CDR3: TGTGCCAGCTCACCCCGTGGGGACAGGGGGACTGAAGCTTTCTTT. Its protein is CASSPRGDRGTEAFF.

As regards this clonotype: A single base separates this from a much larger clone, so it may be a read error. The V gene is TRBV12-3 or TRBV12-4, the J gene TRBJ2-7; the D is unclear. Trimming shortened V by 3 bases and J by 4 bases, and 16 bases separated the two germline ends. The CDR3 spans 15 residues. CDR3 nucleotide sequence: TGTGCCAGCAGTTTGGAACCAATTACGTGGTACGAGCAGTACTTC. This encodes CASSLEPITWYEQYF.

This clonotype was counted at least ten times. The chain recombines TRBV5-6 with TRBJ2-7, with D perhaps matching TRBD2 (5 bases). The CDR3 has 16 amino acids. The V end was cut by 1 base, the J end by 2 bases, with 16 bases between. Germline CDR1 reads SGHDT; CDR2 reads YYEEEE. As DNA, the CDR3 is TGTGCCAGCAGCTTGTCACGGGGAGTCAGTACCTACGAGCAGTACTTC. Encoded protein: CASSLSRGVSTYEQYF.

Comment on this clonotype: Just one base apart from a much larger clone, this may be a read error. V gene TRBV7-8 combines with J gene TRBJ2-2; 13 bases line up with TRBD2. Looked up from germline, CDR1 is SGHVS and CDR2 is FQNEAQ. V was pared by 3 bases and J by 1 base, with 5 bases of the junction left unmatched. There are 18 residues in the CDR3. The CDR3, as DNA: TGTGCCAGCAGCTTCTCGACTAGCGGGGGGATGAACACCGGGGAGCTGTTTTTT. Amino acid sequence: CASSFSTSGGMNTGELFF.

This clonotype was found a few times. V gene TRBV4-3 combines with J gene TRBJ2-1; 10 bases are a match to TRBD2. This CDR3 has 15 residues. Germline assignment: CDR1 LGHNA and CDR2 YSLEER. J gave up 6 bases and V 3 bases, and 5 bases lay outside the gene matches. CDR3: CASSHIAGGFNEQFF. CDR3 nucleotide sequence: TGCGCCAGCAGCCACATAGCGGGGGGTTTCAATGAGCAGTTCTTC.

There are many counts of this clonotype. This chain joins TRBV12-3 or TRBV12-4 and TRBJ2-2; possible D gene TRBD2, 7 bases. The CDR3 spans 18 residues. V was cut by 7 bases and J by 4 bases, with 25 bases left in between. CDR3 sequence: CASTLLRAGAFGTGELFF. The CDR3 DNA sequence: TGTGCCAGCACCCTATTGAGGGCGGGGGCCTTCGGCACCGGGGAGCTGTTTTTT.

This clonotype was seen at least ten times. The J gene is TRBJ1-2, the V gene TRBV4-1; D unresolved. The germline V gene has CDR1 MGHRA and CDR2 YSYEKL. V shed 1 base and J shed 1 base, with 7 bases lying between them. The CDR3 spans 14 residues. DNA for the CDR3: TGCGCCAGCAGCCAAGTCAAGGGTAACTATGGCTACACCTTC. The encoded protein is CASSQVKGNYGYTF.

This clonotype has at least ten counts. This chain links TRBV27 with TRBJ2-7; perhaps TRBD2 as D (5 bases). The CDR3 consists of 14 residues. V lost 2 bases and J 7 bases, leaving 15 bases between the germline ends. Germline loops: CDR1 MNHEY, CDR2 SMNVEV (reference sequence). The CDR3: CASSLSLTSGEQYF. In DNA, the CDR3 is TGTGCCAGCAGTTTAAGTCTTACCTCGGGGGAGCAGTACTTC.

This clonotype has a count of ten or more. The rearrangement joins TRBV12-3 or TRBV12-4 to TRBJ2-6; tentative D call: TRBD1 (5 bases). CDR3 length equals 14 residues. V was clipped by 5 bases and J by 1 base, with 6 bases between them. The CDR3 DNA sequence: TGTGCCAGCAGTCAGGGTTCTGGGGCCAACGTCCTGACTTTC. The encoded protein is CASSQGSGANVLTF.

There are many counts of this clonotype. The chain couples TRBV7-7 to TRBJ1-2; TRBD1 matches at 8 bases. The germline V gene has CDR1 SSHAT and CDR2 FNYEAQ (reference sequence). The V and J ends lost 2 bases and 5 bases, in that order; junction bases with no gene match: 16. This CDR3 comprises 18 residues. CDR3 DNA: TGTGCCAGCAGCTTAAAGCGGGACAGGACGATACCATTATATGGCTACACCTTC. It translates to CASSLKRDRTIPLYGYTF.

The gene calls are TRBV5-1 and TRBJ1-4, with 11 positions matching TRBD1. With 4 bases clipped from V and 4 bases from J, the junction kept 9 bases outside the gene matches. The CDR3 is 17 amino acids. Germline CDR1 SGHRS, CDR2 YFSETQ. In DNA form, the CDR3 reads TGCGCCAGCAGCATCCGGGGACAGGGGGAAAATAATGAAAAACTGTTTTTT. The encoded protein is CASSIRGQGENNEKLFF.

This clonotype was seen ten or more times. The chain couples TRBV5-1 to TRBJ1-1; the D is unclear. Germline CDR1 reads SGHRS; CDR2 reads YFSETQ. This CDR3 is built from 14 residues. Trimming stripped 4 bases from V and 0 bases from J, with 10 bases between. In DNA, the CDR3 is TGCGCCAGCAGCCCGAGGTCCATGAACACTGAAGCTTTCTTT. It codes for CASSPRSMNTEAFF.

The sample holds many counts of this clonotype. The chain joins TRBV3-1 to TRBJ2-7; TRBD2 aligns across 11 bases. The ends lost 6 bases at V and 0 bases at J; junction bases unmatched: 10. The CDR3 has 17 residues. Germline CDR1 reads LGHDT; CDR2 reads YNNKEL (reference sequence). CDR3 nucleotides: TGTGCCAGCAGTTTTCTAGCGGGGGGCGTACGCTCCTACGAGCAGTACTTC. Translation: CASSFLAGGVRSYEQYF.

The V gene is TRBV5-8, the J gene TRBJ2-2, with 8 bases identical to TRBD1. The V gene's germline CDR1 is SGHTS and CDR2 YDEGEE. V lost 5 bases and J lost 7; bases outside the gene matches: 13. The CDR3 consists of 16 residues. The CDR3 DNA reads as TGTGCCAGCAGTTCGGGACAGGAAGGTCAAATCGGGGAGCTGTTTTTT. Protein: CASSSGQEGQIGELFF. The variable domain in full, with the rest retrieved from reference TRBV5-8 and TRBJ2-2, is EAGVTQSPTHLIKTRGQQATLRCSPISGHTSVYWYQQALGLGLQFLLWYDEGEERNRGNFPPRFSGRQFPNYSSELNVNALELEDSALYLCASSSGQEGQIGELFFGEGSRLTVL.

This clonotype was recorded many times. The chain is built from TRBV7-6 and TRBJ2-1; D ambiguous. V lost 3 bases and J 5 bases, leaving 5 bases between the germline ends. Germline V gives CDR1 SGHVS, CDR2 FNYEAQ. This CDR3 spans 12 amino acids. The CDR3 DNA is TGTGCCAGCAGCTTTTGGGACAATGAGCAGTTCTTC. It encodes CASSFWDNEQFF. The full variable domain, in which reference TRBV7-6 and TRBJ2-1 provide the parts outside the CDR3, is GAGVSQSPRYKVTKRGQDVALRCDPISGHVSLYWYRQALGQGPEFLTYFNYEAQQDKSGLPNDRFSAERPEGSISTLTIQRTEQRDSAMYRCASSFWDNEQFFGPGTRLTVL.

The chain has TRBV4-2 and TRBJ2-7; no definite D call. The CDR3 spans 14 residues. V gave up 2 bases and J gave up 5 bases, with 13 bases separating them. In germline, CDR1 is LGHNA, CDR2 YNFKEQ. The CDR3 sequence is CASSQSPGVDEQYF. Written as DNA, the CDR3 is TGTGCCAGCAGCCAATCGCCCGGCGTGGACGAGCAGTACTTC.

This clonotype was counted ten times or more. The J gene is TRBJ2-2, the V gene TRBV25-1, with 9 bases identical to TRBD1. The CDR3 contains 15 residues. CDR1 MGHDK and CDR2 SYGVNS come from the germline V gene. V gave up 7 bases and J gave up 6 bases; unmatched junction bases: 9. This CDR3 reads CASTSGTGYAGELFF. For the CDR3, the DNA is TGTGCCAGCACCTCCGGGACAGGGTATGCCGGGGAGCTGTTTTTT. Full variable domain (outside the CDR3, taken from reference TRBV25-1 and TRBJ2-2): EADIYQTPRYLVIGTGKKITLECSQTMGHDKMYWYQQDPGMELHLIHYSYGVNSTEKGDLSSESTVSRIRTEHFPLTLESARPSHTSQYLCASTSGTGYAGELFFGEGSRLTVL.

This clonotype was observed at least ten times. The chain has TRBV7-2 and TRBJ2-7; TRBD2 matches at 9 bases. J lost 2 bases, V lost 5 bases, and 4 bases had no gene match. This CDR3 is built from 14 residues. Germline V CDR1 and CDR2: SGHTA, FQGNSA. The CDR3 nucleotides are TGTGCCAGCAGCGCCCTAGCGGGGACCTACGAGCAGTACTTC. Translating it yields CASSALAGTYEQYF.

This clonotype has at least ten counts. The chain recombines TRBV20-1 with TRBJ2-2, with 15 bases that match TRBD2. The CDR3 sequence is 19 residues long. With V trimmed by 0 bases and J by 4 bases, 9 bases remained unmatched. Germline lookup yields CDR1 DFQATT and CDR2 SNEGSKA (reference sequence). CDR3 nucleotide sequence: TGCAGTGCTAGAGATCAAGGACTAGCGGGGGGGAAGTTCACCGGGGAGCTGTTTTTT. Its protein product is CSARDQGLAGGKFTGELFF.

J is TRBJ2-3 and V is TRBV6-6, with 9 bases matching TRBD1. Germline CDR1 and CDR2: MNHNY and SVGAGI (reference sequence). V shed 0 bases, J shed 5 bases, and the junction held 12 bases outside the gene matches. There are 18 residues in the CDR3. CDR3 residues: CASSYSIVMGQGVDTQYF. The CDR3 DNA follows: TGTGCCAGCAGTTACTCGATCGTAATGGGACAGGGAGTAGATACGCAGTATTTT.

This clonotype was detected ten times or more. The V gene is TRBV3-1, the J gene TRBJ1-5; D gene unclear. V lost 3 bases and J 0 bases, leaving 3 bases between the germline ends. CDR1 is LGHDT and CDR2 is YNNKEL in the germline V gene (reference sequence). There are 13 residues in the CDR3. For the CDR3, the DNA is TGTGCCAGCAGCCAGTATAGCAATCAGCCCCAGCATTTT. As protein: CASSQYSNQPQHF.